Presented here are 24 T cell receptor beta chains from one specimen sequenced in a study of CD8+ T cells in alopecia areata. Isolated RNA was reverse transcribed into cDNA used as the sequencing template. Generated by immunoSEQ multiplex PCR, the TCRdb table keeps only in-frame clones and is missing some. Among roughly 150,000 clones listed, more than 75% were seen once. Material: CD8+ T cells sorted from blood, obtained at week 0. The origin of the receptors is a human donor with alopecia areata.

The chain links TRBV4-1 to TRBJ2-7, with D possibly TRBD1 on 6 matching bases. V was cut by 0 bases and J by 2 bases, with 26 bases left in between. This CDR3 is built from 20 residues. Germline V gene lookup returns CDR1 MGHRA and CDR2 YSYEKL. The CDR3, as DNA: TGCGCCAGCAGCCAAGATTTTAGGACAGCGCTAATACCTCAGGCCTACGAGCAGTACTTC. Amino acids: CASSQDFRTALIPQAYEQYF.

The J gene is TRBJ2-3, the V gene TRBV7-6; D ambiguous. The V gene's germline CDR1 is SGHVS and CDR2 FNYEAQ. This CDR3 is built from 16 residues. Trimming removed 2 bases at V and 0 bases at J, with 12 bases between. The CDR3: CASSLYFGTSTDTQYF. The CDR3 DNA reads as TGTGCCAGCAGCTTATATTTCGGAACTAGCACAGATACGCAGTATTTT.

This rearrangement joins TRBV25-1 to TRBJ2-7; TRBD1 agrees at 8 bases. Unmatched junction bases numbered 7, after V lost 10 bases and J lost 2 bases. This CDR3 is built from 13 residues. CDR1 and CDR2 from the germline V gene are MGHDK and SYGVNS. This CDR3 reads CAIQKQGAYEQYF. DNA of the CDR3: TGTGCCATCCAGAAACAGGGGGCCTACGAGCAGTACTTC.

The chain has TRBV5-1 and TRBJ2-3, with 8 bases aligning to TRBD2. Germline CDR1 is SGHRS and CDR2 is YFSETQ. Germline trimming cut 0 bases from V and 6 bases from J; bases unmatched to any gene: 6. CDR3 length: 15 residues. CDR3 region: CASSLESAGEDTQYF. CDR3 DNA: TGCGCCAGCAGCTTGGAATCAGCGGGGGAGGATACGCAGTATTTT.

The genes are TRBV7-8 and TRBJ2-7; tentatively, D is TRBD2 (5 bases). Trimming took 7 bases from V and 0 from J, leaving 10 bases between them. Germline V gene data show CDR1 as SGHVS and CDR2 as FQNEAQ. The CDR3 is made up of 13 amino acids. The CDR3 DNA reads TGTGCCAGCACCCATGGACTCTCCTACGAGCAGTACTTC. Translated: CASTHGLSYEQYF.

The chain uses TRBV29-1 and TRBJ1-1; 7 bases match TRBD1. V dropped 8 bases and J dropped 5; count of bases not matched to a gene: 11. Germline V CDR1 and CDR2: SQVTM, ANQGSEA. The CDR3 runs to 13 residues. The CDR3, as DNA: TGCAGCTTACGAGGCAGGGGGACTACTGAAGCTTTCTTT. This gives the protein CSLRGRGTTEAFF.

CDR3 sequence: CASSWDYKTQYF. CDR3 DNA sequence: TGCGCCAGCAGCTGGGACTATAAGACCCAGTACTTC. The rearrangement joins TRBV5-1 to TRBJ2-5, with 7 positions matching TRBD2. Germline V gene data show CDR1 as SGHRS and CDR2 as YFSETQ. The V gene end was trimmed by 3 bases and the J gene end by 6 bases; junction bases not matched to a gene: 2. The CDR3 has 12 residues. Full variable domain (rest looked up from reference TRBV5-1 and TRBJ2-5): KAGVTQTPRYLIKTRGQQVTLSCSPISGHRSVSWYQQTPGQGLQFLFEYFSETQRNKGNFPGRFSGRQFSNSRSEMNVSTLELGDSALYLCASSWDYKTQYFGPGTRLLVL.

The J gene is TRBJ1-1, the V gene TRBV14; D uncertain. The V end was cut by 5 bases, the J end by 1 base, with 8 bases between. The CDR3 consists of 13 residues. Germline V lookup: CDR1 SGHDN, CDR2 FVKESK. CDR3 protein: CASSYNQNTEAFF. CDR3 sequence (DNA): TGTGCCAGCAGCTACAATCAGAACACTGAAGCTTTCTTT.

The genes are TRBV5-1 and TRBJ2-7, with 9 bases aligning to TRBD1. The CDR3 loop spans 14 amino acids. From germline, CDR1 is SGHRS and CDR2 YFSETQ. Trimming took 4 bases from V and 5 from J; bases not matched to a gene: 7. CDR3 sequence: CASSTGQGIHEQYF. DNA for the CDR3: TGCGCCAGCAGCACCGGACAGGGGATCCACGAGCAGTACTTC. Using reference TRBV5-1 and TRBJ2-7 for the parts outside the CDR3, the full variable domain is KAGVTQTPRYLIKTRGQQVTLSCSPISGHRSVSWYQQTPGQGLQFLFEYFSETQRNKGNFPGRFSGRQFSNSRSEMNVSTLELGDSALYLCASSTGQGIHEQYFGPGTRLTVT.

This rearrangement joins TRBV7-9 to TRBJ1-2, with 10 bases matching TRBD1. The length of the CDR3 is 17 residues. Losses at the gene ends were 2 bases for V and 3 bases for J; bases not matched to a gene: 9. CDR1 SEHNR and CDR2 FQNEAQ come from the germline V gene (reference sequence). The CDR3 sequence is CASSLSDRGLFDYGYTF. As DNA, the CDR3 is TGTGCCAGCAGCTTAAGTGACAGGGGGCTTTTCGACTATGGCTACACCTTC. Full variable domain (remainder filled in from reference TRBV7-9 and TRBJ1-2): DTGVSQNPRHKITKRGQNVTFRCDPISEHNRLYWYRQTLGQGPEFLTYFQNEAQLEKSRLLSDRFSAERPKGSFSTLEIQRTEQGDSAMYLCASSLSDRGLFDYGYTFGSGTRLTVV.

V and J are TRBV5-4 and TRBJ2-6; D not resolved. CDR1 and CDR2 from the germline V gene are SGHNT and YYREEE (reference sequence). This CDR3 is 14 amino acids long. The V gene lost 2 bases and the J gene lost 2 bases, with 5 bases spanning the gap. The CDR3 region is CASSFRTGANVLTF. CDR3 nucleotides: TGTGCCAGCAGCTTCCGCACTGGGGCCAACGTCCTGACTTTC.

This clone has a handful of counts. The chain uses TRBV6-5 and TRBJ2-2; no reliable D call. CDR3 length equals 12 residues. CDR1 and CDR2 from the germline V gene are MNHEY and SVGAGI. V lost 6 bases and J 7 bases, leaving 9 bases between the germline ends. CDR3 region: CASSLYHGELFF. The CDR3 coding sequence is TGTGCCAGCAGCCTCTACCACGGGGAGCTGTTTTTT.

This chain uses TRBV5-1 with TRBJ2-1; no clear D gene. This CDR3 has 17 residues. Germline lookup yields CDR1 SGHRS and CDR2 YFSETQ. Deletions cut 4 bases from V and 0 bases from J, with 17 bases between. CDR3 in DNA: TGCGCCAGCAGCCCCCTGTTATCGGAGAGCTCCTACAATGAGCAGTTCTTC. This encodes CASSPLLSESSYNEQFF.

The chain employs TRBV19 and TRBJ1-2, with unresolved D. The CDR3 extends over 12 amino acids. V lost 5 bases and J lost 6, with 10 bases in between. Germline loops: CDR1 LNHDA, CDR2 SQIVND (reference sequence). The CDR3 DNA sequence: TGTGCCAGTAGTCTAATTCCCGATGGCTACACCTTC. It codes for CASSLIPDGYTF. Complete variable domain (other parts from reference TRBV19 and TRBJ1-2): DGGITQSPKYLFRKEGQNVTLSCEQNLNHDAMYWYRQDPGQGLRLIYYSQIVNDFQKGDIAEGYSVSREKKESFPLTVTSAQKNPTAFYLCASSLIPDGYTFGSGTRLTVV.

This clone came up once. The gene calls are TRBV7-9 and TRBJ2-5; D tentatively fits TRBD1 or TRBD2 (5 bases each). Germline V gives CDR1 SEHNR, CDR2 FQNEAQ (reference sequence). This CDR3 region has 15 residues. The V end lost 6 bases, the J end lost 5 bases, and 19 bases lay between the germline ends. CDR3 sequence (DNA): TGTGCCAGCAGTCCCGGGACCACACTGCGGGAGACCCAGTACTTC. Amino acid sequence: CASSPGTTLRETQYF.

CDR3 region: CASSFAYEQYF. As DNA, the CDR3 is TGTGCCAGCAGCTTCGCCTACGAGCAGTACTTC. This sequence joins TRBV7-2 and TRBJ2-7, with D unclear. Trimming took off 3 bases at V and 2 bases at J, with 2 bases between the two ends. The CDR3 covers 11 residues. Germline CDR1 reads SGHTA; CDR2 reads FQGNSA.

This clone occurred once. This chain uses TRBV9 with TRBJ2-7; 8 nucleotides agree with TRBD1. The CDR3 contains 15 residues. CDR1 SGDLS and CDR2 YYNGEE come from the germline V gene. V gave up 0 bases and J gave up 3 bases; unmatched junction bases: 5. This chain's CDR3 is CASSVAGQGIYEQYF. The CDR3 DNA reads TGTGCCAGCAGCGTAGCAGGACAGGGTATCTACGAGCAGTACTTC. Filled out from reference TRBV9 and TRBJ2-7, the complete variable domain reads DSGVTQTPKHLITATGQRVTLRCSPRSGDLSVYWYQQSLDQGLQFLIQYYNGEERAKGNILERFSAQQFPDLHSELNLSSLELGDSALYFCASSVAGQGIYEQYFGPGTRLTVT.

The rearrangement joins TRBV6-1 to TRBJ1-1; no definite D call. Germline V gives CDR1 MNHNS, CDR2 SASEGT. The CDR3 runs 15 residues. The V and J ends lost 2 bases and 4 bases respectively, with 14 bases between them. CDR3 in amino acids: CASSEFRDFRTEAFF. The CDR3 region has the DNA TGTGCCAGCAGTGAATTTCGGGATTTTCGCACTGAAGCTTTCTTT.

The chain recombines TRBV7-6 with TRBJ2-3; D gene ambiguous. The germline gives CDR1 SGHVS, CDR2 FNYEAQ. V was clipped by 6 bases and J by 4 bases, with 11 bases between them. The CDR3 consists of 13 residues. DNA for the CDR3: TGTGCCAGCAGGGGAAGTGGGGCAGATACGCAGTATTTT. Amino acid sequence: CASRGSGADTQYF.

The J gene is TRBJ2-7, the V gene TRBV5-4; perhaps TRBD1 as D (6 bases). The CDR3 has 15 residues. V was shortened by 3 bases and J by 4 bases, with 17 bases between the two germline ends. Looked up from germline, CDR1 is SGHNT and CDR2 is YYREEE (reference sequence). CDR3 sequence reads: CASSSIIQGQYEQYF. CDR3 nucleotides: TGTGCCAGCAGCTCCATAATACAGGGCCAATACGAGCAGTACTTC. Variable domain in full (rest from reference TRBV5-4 and TRBJ2-7): ETGVTQSPTHLIKTRGQQVTLRCSSQSGHNTVSWYQQALGQGPQFIFQYYREEENGRGNFPPRFSGLQFPNYSSELNVNALELDDSALYLCASSSIIQGQYEQYFGPGTRLTVT.

The rearrangement uses TRBV6-5 and TRBJ1-2; tentative D call: TRBD1 (5 bases). Trimming pared 6 bases from V and 4 bases from J, leaving 15 bases between. Germline CDR1 reads MNHEY; CDR2 reads SVGAGI. The CDR3 loop spans 14 amino acids. Here the CDR3 reads CASRSIRAFYGYTF. The CDR3 nucleotides are TGTGCCAGCAGATCAATCAGGGCCTTCTATGGCTACACCTTC.

The V call is TRBV18, the J call TRBJ2-3, with no clear D. V gave up 3 bases and J gave up 0 bases, with 10 bases separating them. The CDR3 is 15 amino acids. Germline assignment: CDR1 KGHSH and CDR2 LQKENI. The CDR3 protein is CASSPPALSTDTQYF. The CDR3 DNA follows: TGTGCCAGCTCACCCCCGGCACTCAGCACAGATACGCAGTATTTT.

The chain uses TRBV6-1 and TRBJ1-5, with 10 positions matching TRBD1. This CDR3 has 15 amino acids. V dropped 6 bases and J dropped 7; count of bases not matched to a gene: 9. In germline, CDR1 is MNHNS, CDR2 SASEGT. The CDR3 region is CASRRSTGGEQPQHF. In nucleotides, the CDR3 is TGTGCCAGCAGGCGATCGACAGGGGGCGAACAGCCCCAGCATTTT.

The V call is TRBV14, the J call TRBJ1-1, with D uncertain. This CDR3 has 13 amino acids. CDR1 is SGHDN and CDR2 is FVKESK in the germline V gene. With 0 bases removed from V and 8 bases from J, the gap between germline ends came to 10 bases. CDR3 in amino acids: CASSQESPDEAFF. DNA for the CDR3: TGTGCCAGCAGCCAAGAGTCCCCGGACGAAGCTTTCTTT.